Included here is one T cell receptor (beta chain) sequence, with context. Its antigen is still unknown. Donors were ostensibly healthy at sampling, although undocumented immune exposures were probable. The source of the sample is a study of cytomegalovirus exposure and HLA in healthy donors. Study results and caveats: Researchers reportedly found TCR beta sequences accurately predicted most subjects' HLA-A and HLA-B alleles. Using a false discovery rate of 0.05, a later analysis showed that some 16,000 TCR beta sequences were associated with HLA alleles.

Researchers ran the PCR with 60 Vbeta and 13 Jbeta primers. Using immunoSEQ multiplex PCR, the repertoire was profiled, and TCRdb retains in-frame clones only, with some absent. The repertoire holds approximately 65,000 clones, with 65% to 80% as singletons. V lost 0 bases, J lost 3 bases, and 3 bases stayed unmatched. Germline V gene lookup returns CDR1 MNHEY and CDR2 SVGAGI. This CDR3 spans 15 amino acids. The rearrangement uses TRBV6-5 and TRBJ1-1; 8 bases map to TRBD1. The specimen was PBMCs. The TCR sequence derives from a man aged 40-49 years in good health and CMV-seropositive. The CDR3 reads CASSYSARGHTEAFF. Written as DNA, the CDR3 is TGTGCCAGCAGTTACTCAGCCAGGGGGCACACTGAAGCTTTCTTT.